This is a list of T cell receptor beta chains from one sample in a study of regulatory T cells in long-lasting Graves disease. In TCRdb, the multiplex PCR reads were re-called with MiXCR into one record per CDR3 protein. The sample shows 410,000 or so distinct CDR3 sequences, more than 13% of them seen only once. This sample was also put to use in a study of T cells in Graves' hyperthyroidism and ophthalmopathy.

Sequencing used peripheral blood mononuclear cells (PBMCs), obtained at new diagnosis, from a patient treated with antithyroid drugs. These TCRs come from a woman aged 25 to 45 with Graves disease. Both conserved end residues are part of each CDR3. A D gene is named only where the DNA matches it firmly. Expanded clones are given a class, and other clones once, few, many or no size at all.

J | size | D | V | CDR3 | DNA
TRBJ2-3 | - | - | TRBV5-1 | CASSHVGGPGLSTDTQYF | TGCGCCAGCAGCCATGTGGGGGGTCCGGGACTCAGCACAGATACGCAGTATTTT
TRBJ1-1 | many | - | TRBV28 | CASSSLGASEAFF | TGTGCCAGCAGCTCCCTTGGGGCTTCTGAAGCTTTCTTT
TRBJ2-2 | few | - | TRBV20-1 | CSATRGGNTGELFF | TGCAGTGCTACGCGGGGTGGGAACACCGGGGAGCTGTTTTTT
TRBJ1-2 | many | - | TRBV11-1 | CASSFSDISNYGYTF | TGTGCCAGCAGCTTCTCGGACATATCTAACTATGGCTACACCTTC
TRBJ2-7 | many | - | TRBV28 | CASGDLRGAGYEQYF | TGTGCCAGCGGTGACTTGAGGGGAGCAGGGTACGAGCAGTACTTC
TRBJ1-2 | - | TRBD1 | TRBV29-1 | CSVEGTGANYGYTF | TGCAGCGTTGAGGGGACAGGAGCTAACTATGGCTACACCTTC
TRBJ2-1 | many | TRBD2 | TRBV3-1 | CASSQGRGLATGEQFF | TGTGCCAGCAGCCAGGGGCGGGGACTAGCAACGGGGGAGCAGTTCTTC
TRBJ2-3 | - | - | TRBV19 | CASSTARNWADTQYF | TGTGCCAGTAGTACAGCGAGAAATTGGGCAGATACGCAGTATTTT
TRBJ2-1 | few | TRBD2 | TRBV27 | CASSLAGGVREQFF | TGTGCCAGCAGTTTGGCGGGAGGGGTTCGTGAGCAGTTCTTC
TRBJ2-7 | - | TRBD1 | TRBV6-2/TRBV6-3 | CASSQDRGYTYEQYF | TGTGCCAGCAGCCAGGACAGGGGGTATACCTACGAGCAGTACTTC